These 20 T cell receptor beta chains were all obtained from the same sample, sequenced in a study of blood T cell repertoires in COVID-19. Clones were sequenced by immunoSEQ multiplex PCR, and TCRdb holds only the in-frame ones, with some missing. The table includes about 220,000 clones, roughly 80% detected once. What was sequenced was PBMCs or T cells enriched from blood (not recorded which). Every receptor here comes from a middle-aged woman with acute COVID-19.

The chain is built from TRBV20-1 and TRBJ1-5; 8 bases match TRBD1. CDR1 is DFQATT, CDR2 SNEGSKA, per germline (reference sequence). This CDR3 comprises 13 residues. V was pared by 3 bases and J by 4 bases, with 2 bases of the junction left unmatched. CDR3 bases: TGCAGTGCTAGTTGGGACAGGAATCAGCCCCAGCATTTT. Translation gives CSASWDRNQPQHF.

In its sample, this clone was seen a few times. The V and J genes are TRBV7-2 and TRBJ2-5, with 8 bases lining up with TRBD1. This CDR3 has 17 amino acids. With V trimmed by 5 bases and J by 2 bases, 13 bases remained unmatched. CDR1 SGHTA and CDR2 FQGNSA come from the germline V gene. Here the CDR3 DNA reads TGTGCCAGCAGCCCTACAGGGGGGCGGTTGCGACAAGAGACCCAGTACTTC. As protein: CASSPTGGRLRQETQYF.

The table lists this clone with a few counts. V and J are TRBV27 and TRBJ2-1, with D uncertain. V was cut by 4 bases and J by 0 bases, with 7 bases left in between. Germline values: CDR1 MNHEY, CDR2 SMNVEV (reference sequence). CDR3 length: 14 amino acids. This CDR3 is CASSSVSSYNEQFF. The CDR3 DNA reads as TGTGCCAGCAGTTCGGTGAGCTCCTACAATGAGCAGTTCTTC.

The rearrangement links TRBV6-1 to TRBJ2-3; 12 bases agree with TRBD2. V was pared by 4 bases and J by 2 bases, with 16 bases of the junction left unmatched. From germline, CDR1 is MNHNS and CDR2 SASEGT. The CDR3 has 20 residues. This chain's CDR3 is CASSAKETSGSARVTDTQYF. As DNA, the CDR3 is TGTGCCAGCAGTGCCAAGGAGACTAGCGGGAGTGCTCGGGTCACAGATACGCAGTATTTT.

The chain uses TRBV18 and TRBJ2-5; TRBD1 is a possible D gene (5 bases). Per germline, CDR1 KGHSH and CDR2 LQKENI. Trimming pared 3 bases from V and 2 bases from J, leaving 13 bases between. This CDR3 region has 15 residues. The CDR3 is CASSPPTDPQETQYF. The CDR3 DNA is TGTGCCAGCTCACCGCCGACAGACCCACAAGAGACCCAGTACTTC.

The CDR3 DNA sequence: TGTGCCACTCGGGACAGGCCCTCCTCAGGGCAGTACTTC. Its protein product is CATRDRPSSGQYF. This chain connects TRBV28 to TRBJ2-7; TRBD1 agrees at 8 bases. Germline V lookup: CDR1 MDHEN, CDR2 SYDVKM. V lost 10 bases and J lost 9; bases outside the gene matches: 14. This CDR3 region has 13 residues.

This clone has only one observation. The chain employs TRBV10-1 and TRBJ2-1; 15 bases are shared with TRBD2. Germline values: CDR1 WNHNN, CDR2 SYGVQD (reference sequence). V was clipped by 3 bases and J by 7 bases; unmatched bases: 7. The CDR3 has 17 amino acids. The CDR3 region has the DNA TGCGCCAGCAGTGATTTCGGACTAGCGGGGGGGCGGAATGAGCAGTTCTTC. Protein product: CASSDFGLAGGRNEQFF.

V usage is TRBV19 and J usage is TRBJ2-2, with 15 bases lining up with TRBD2. The CDR3 is made up of 18 amino acids. V was pared by 5 bases and J by 0 bases, with 4 bases of the junction left unmatched. Germline CDR1 and CDR2: LNHDA and SQIVND (reference sequence). The CDR3 protein is CASSAGLAGGPNTGELFF. DNA for the CDR3: TGTGCCAGTAGTGCGGGACTAGCGGGAGGTCCGAACACCGGGGAGCTGTTTTTT.

The gene calls are TRBV28 and TRBJ2-7; 11 positions match TRBD2. This CDR3 region has 15 residues. Germline V CDR1 and CDR2: MDHEN, SYDVKM. The V gene end was trimmed by 2 bases and the J gene end by 7 bases; junction bases not matched to a gene: 7. The CDR3 region is CASSLGTSGSREQYF. CDR3 DNA sequence: TGTGCCAGCAGTTTAGGGACTAGCGGCTCTAGGGAGCAGTACTTC.

The chain joins TRBV28 to TRBJ1-5; tentative D call: TRBD1 (6 bases). The CDR3 contains 14 residues. Germline CDR1 is MDHEN and CDR2 is SYDVKM. The V end was cut by 7 bases, the J end by 3 bases, with 13 bases between. The CDR3 region is CASTFTGSNQPQHF. The CDR3, as DNA: TGTGCCAGCACCTTTACAGGGTCCAATCAGCCCCAGCATTTT.

This sequence joins TRBV5-8 and TRBJ1-1; maybe TRBD1 (6 bases). Deletions cut 7 bases from V and 1 base from J, with 14 bases between. The CDR3 covers 14 residues. Germline CDR1 and CDR2: SGHTS and YDEGEE. CDR3 amino acids: CASRTRTANTEAFF. As DNA, the CDR3 is TGTGCCAGCCGTACGAGGACAGCGAACACTGAAGCTTTCTTT. Drawing the rest from reference TRBV5-8 and TRBJ1-1, the complete variable domain is EAGVTQSPTHLIKTRGQQATLRCSPISGHTSVYWYQQALGLGLQFLLWYDEGEERNRGNFPPRFSGRQFPNYSSELNVNALELEDSALYLCASRTRTANTEAFFGQGTRLTVV.

The V gene is TRBV29-1, the J gene TRBJ1-3; weak D call: TRBD1 (5 bases). Germline V gives CDR1 SQVTM, CDR2 ANQGSEA. V was pared by 4 bases and J by 2 bases, with 6 bases between. The CDR3 extends over 12 amino acids. The CDR3 here is CSVAGTGNTIYF. Written as DNA, the CDR3 is TGCAGCGTTGCAGGGACTGGAAACACCATATATTTT.

The chain links TRBV6-2 or TRBV6-3 to TRBJ1-1, with TRBD1 matching 7 bases. There are 15 residues in the CDR3. Germline-derived CDR1 and CDR2 are MNHEY and SVGEGT. The V segment lost 2 bases and the J segment 2 bases; nucleotides outside the gene matches: 5. CDR3 nucleotides: TGTGCCAGCAGTTACCTACAGGGGAGAAACACTGAAGCTTTCTTT. Translated, it gives CASSYLQGRNTEAFF.

The chain is built from TRBV3-1 (or the pseudogene TRBV3-2) and TRBJ1-5, with D possibly being TRBD1 (5 bases). Germline values: CDR1 LGHDT, CDR2 YNNKEL (reference sequence). This CDR3 comprises 14 residues. V was cut by 2 bases and J by 6 bases, with 11 bases left in between. CDR3 coding DNA: TGTGCCAGCAGCCAATCAGGTAGGGGTCAGCCCCAGCATTTT. This translates into CASSQSGRGQPQHF.

The chain uses TRBV19 and TRBJ1-2, with 7 nucleotides matching TRBD1. This CDR3 spans 14 amino acids. CDR1 is LNHDA and CDR2 is SQIVND in the germline V gene (reference sequence). V shed 5 bases and J 4 bases; nucleotides not matched to a gene: 7. This CDR3 is CASSPGTASYGYTF. The CDR3 nucleotides read TGTGCCAGTAGTCCAGGGACAGCCAGCTATGGCTACACCTTC.

The V gene is TRBV21-1, the J gene TRBJ2-2; the table's D gene call, TRBD2, was not cross checked with the DNA. TRBV21-1 is flagged as a pseudogene. The CDR3 extends over 16 amino acids. This CDR3 reads CALRSVAGHYTGELFF. The CDR3 DNA reads as TGTGCCCTTCGTTCGGTAGCGGGACATTACACCGGGGAGCTGTTTTTT.

The gene calls are TRBV7-8 and TRBJ2-1, with TRBD2 matching over 8 bases. The CDR3 has 15 amino acids. Germline V gene sequence: CDR1 SGHVS, CDR2 FQNEAQ. V was pared by 1 base and J by 5 bases, with 4 bases of the junction left unmatched. This CDR3 is CASSLEAGGDNEQFF. In nucleotides, the CDR3 is TGTGCCAGCAGCTTAGAGGCGGGGGGCGACAATGAGCAGTTCTTC.

The V gene is TRBV28, the J gene TRBJ2-7; a weak D match, TRBD2 (5 bases). There are 13 residues in the CDR3. Germline values: CDR1 MDHEN, CDR2 SYDVKM. V lost 11 bases, J lost 1 base, and 15 bases lay in between. The chain's CDR3 is CAPREGQSYEQYF. The CDR3 DNA sequence: TGTGCCCCCCGGGAAGGGCAGTCCTACGAGCAGTACTTC.

The genes are TRBV5-5 and TRBJ2-1; 7 bases match TRBD1. CDR3 length equals 16 residues. Germline V gene sequence: CDR1 SGHKS, CDR2 YYEKEE (reference sequence). Trimming cost V 4 bases and J 0 bases; bases outside gene matches: 7. The DNA of the CDR3 is TGTGCCAGCAGCCCAGACAGGGTTAGCTCCTACAATGAGCAGTTCTTC. Translation: CASSPDRVSSYNEQFF.

The sample holds a few counts of this clone. This chain connects TRBV10-3 to TRBJ1-6; D is unresolved. The germline V gene encodes CDR1 ENHRY and CDR2 SYGVKD. V lost 0 bases, J lost 14 bases, and 14 bases lay in between. This CDR3 comprises 14 residues. This CDR3 is CAISESTQSQTLHF. CDR3 DNA sequence: TGTGCCATCAGTGAGTCGACTCAGAGTCAAACCCTCCACTTT.